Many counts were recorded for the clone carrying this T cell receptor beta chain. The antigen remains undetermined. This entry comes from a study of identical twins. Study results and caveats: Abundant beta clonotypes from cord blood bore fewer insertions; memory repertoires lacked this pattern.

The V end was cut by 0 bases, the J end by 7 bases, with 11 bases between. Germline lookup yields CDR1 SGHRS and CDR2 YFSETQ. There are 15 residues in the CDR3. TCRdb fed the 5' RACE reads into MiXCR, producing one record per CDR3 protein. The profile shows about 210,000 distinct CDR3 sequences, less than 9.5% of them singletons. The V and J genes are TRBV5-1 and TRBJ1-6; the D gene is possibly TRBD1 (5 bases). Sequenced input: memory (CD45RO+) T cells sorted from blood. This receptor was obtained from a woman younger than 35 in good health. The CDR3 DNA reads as TGCGCCAGCAGCTTGGCCGGGGGTTCCAATTCACCCCTCCACTTT. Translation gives CASSLAGGSNSPLHF.